Listed below are T cell receptor beta chains from one sample, sequenced in a study of blood T cell repertoires in COVID-19. Assay: immunoSEQ multiplex PCR; the TCRdb copy retains only in-frame clones and omits some. The sample lists under 110,000 clones; approximately 80% were seen once. Source material: peripheral blood. The source is a woman aged 55-70 years with acute or convalescent COVID-19. Both conserved end residues are part of each CDR3. A D gene is named only where the DNA matches it firmly. Clone size is not always given. Where it is, it says once, few, many or a class for expanded clones.

j_call d_call v_call clone_size cdr3_aa cdr3_nt
TRBJ1-1 NA TRBV5-8 NA CASSKNGGGTEAFF TGTGCCAGCAGCAAGAATGGGGGGGGCACTGAAGCTTTCTTT
TRBJ1-5 NA TRBV4-1 few CASSWSVLSNQPQHF TGCGCCAGCAGCTGGAGCGTCCTAAGCAATCAGCCCCAGCATTTT
TRBJ2-7 TRBD2 TRBV11-2 NA CASSTTGTSGSVQYF TGTGCCAGCAGCACGACCGGGACTAGCGGGAGTGTGCAGTACTTC
TRBJ1-1 TRBD1 TRBV5-1 NA CASSWDREDTEAFF TGCGCCAGCAGCTGGGACAGGGAAGATACTGAAGCTTTCTTT
TRBJ2-3 NA TRBV19 NA CASSMWTDTDTQYF TGTGCCAGTAGTATGTGGACAGACACAGATACGCAGTATTTT
TRBJ2-6 TRBD2 TRBV14 few CASSPSLRGGMPGANVLTF TGTGCCAGCAGCCCAAGCTTGCGGGGGGGGATGCCCGGGGCCAACGTCCTGACTTTC
TRBJ1-2 NA TRBV20-1 few CSASSGIVYGYTF TGCAGTGCTAGTTCGGGGATAGTCTATGGCTACACCTTC
TRBJ2-7 TRBD1 TRBV27 NA CASRSGTGEIPEQYF TGTGCCAGCAGGTCCGGGACAGGGGAAATCCCCGAGCAGTACTTC
TRBJ1-2 TRBD1 TRBV28 once CASSLTRGRDGGYTF TGTGCCAGCAGTTTAACCAGGGGGCGCGATGGTGGCTACACCTTC
TRBJ1-4 TRBD1 TRBV2 few CASRGDRVSPEANEKLFF TGTGCCAGCCGGGGGGACAGGGTTTCCCCGGAGGCTAATGAAAAACTGTTTTTT